This entry is about one T cell receptor beta chain. This clonotype was seen ten or more times. Its antigen is not yet known. No qualities accompany the bases; no much larger clone lies one base away. Between the V and J ends, shortened by 1 base and 0 bases respectively, the junction contains 13 bases. The CDR1 and CDR2 encoded by the germline V gene (reference sequence) are DFQATT and SNEGSKA. The CDR3 covers 17 residues, taking in both the cysteine and the phenylalanine. This entry keeps only the CDR3 DNA: 51 bases, framed from base 1. These reads were obtained on an Illumina HiSeq 1500. Using fastp at Q25 and MiXCR, TCRdb reprocessed the public reads and kept productive beta chains. Identical CDR3 protein sequences are pooled into one entry, listed with their most common genes and DNA. The sample yields some 300,000 distinct CDR3 sequences; roughly an eighth were counted once. The ten largest clones take up about 8.7% of the sample.

The source of the sample is a study of T cell repertoires in cytomegalovirus infection (dated by TCRdb to 2018 to 2020). About the study as a whole: The HLA type of each donor mattered for the analysis, because public TCR beta signatures pointed to carriage of CMV infection along with the matching HLA type.

Overall study outcomes, separate from this receptor: The ex vivo response was dominated by HLA-C-restricted CMV-specific TCR beta clonotypes, and the single most frequent clonotype in two of eight donors was supplied by these HLA-C-restricted clonotypes. In both this cohort and an independent cohort of several hundred donors, the cumulative frequency of public TCR beta family members distinguished carriers of CMV infection plus the relevant HLA type.

The sequence came from a human donor in good health (CMV status not recorded). Some clones in this sample may be carry-over from other donors' samples. The sequence links TRBV20-1 to TRBJ2-6; a tentative D call is TRBD2 (6 bases match). The sequencing input was PBMCs. The CDR3 in this case is CSARGGRGISGANVLTF. The nucleotide sequence is given as TGCAGTGCTAGAGGGGGACGGGGGATCTCTGGGGCCAACGTCCTGACTTTC.